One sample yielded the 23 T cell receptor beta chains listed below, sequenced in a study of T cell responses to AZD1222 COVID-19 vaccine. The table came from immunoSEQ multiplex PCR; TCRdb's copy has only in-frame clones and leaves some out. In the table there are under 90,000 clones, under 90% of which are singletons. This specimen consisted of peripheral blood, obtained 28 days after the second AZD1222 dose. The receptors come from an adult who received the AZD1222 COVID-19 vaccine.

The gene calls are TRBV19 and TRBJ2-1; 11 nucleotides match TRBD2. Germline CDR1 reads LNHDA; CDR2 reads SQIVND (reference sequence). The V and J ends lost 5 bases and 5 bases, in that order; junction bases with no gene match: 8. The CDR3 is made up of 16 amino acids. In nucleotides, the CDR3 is TGTGCCAGTAGTCAAACTAGCGGGAGCAGCGACAATGAGCAGTTCTTC. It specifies CASSQTSGSSDNEQFF.

DNA for the CDR3: TGTGCCAGTATTGATAGCGGGAGGGTGAACAATGAGCAGTTCTTC. Translating it yields CASIDSGRVNNEQFF. The chain links TRBV19 to TRBJ2-1, with TRBD2 identical over 11 bases. CDR3 length: 15 residues. The germline CDR1 and CDR2 sequences are LNHDA and SQIVND (reference sequence). Trimming removed 7 bases from V and 5 bases from J; junction bases left unmatched: 7.

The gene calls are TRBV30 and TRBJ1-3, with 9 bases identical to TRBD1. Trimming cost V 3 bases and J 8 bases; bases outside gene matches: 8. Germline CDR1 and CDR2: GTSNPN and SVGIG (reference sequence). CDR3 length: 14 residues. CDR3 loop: CAWRGLGQGHTIYF. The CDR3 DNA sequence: TGTGCCTGGAGGGGCCTGGGACAGGGCCACACCATATATTTT.

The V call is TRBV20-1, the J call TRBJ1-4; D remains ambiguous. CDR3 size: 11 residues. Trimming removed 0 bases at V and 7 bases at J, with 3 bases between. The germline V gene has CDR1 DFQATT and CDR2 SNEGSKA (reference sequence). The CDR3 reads CSAREGEKLFF. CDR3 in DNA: TGCAGTGCTAGAGAGGGTGAAAAACTGTTTTTT.

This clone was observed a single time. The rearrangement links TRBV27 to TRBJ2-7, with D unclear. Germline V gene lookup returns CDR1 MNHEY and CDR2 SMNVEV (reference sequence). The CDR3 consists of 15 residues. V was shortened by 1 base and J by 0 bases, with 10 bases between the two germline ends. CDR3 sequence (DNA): TGTGCCAGCAGTTTATTAGCAGGATACTCCTACGAGCAGTACTTC. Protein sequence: CASSLLAGYSYEQYF.

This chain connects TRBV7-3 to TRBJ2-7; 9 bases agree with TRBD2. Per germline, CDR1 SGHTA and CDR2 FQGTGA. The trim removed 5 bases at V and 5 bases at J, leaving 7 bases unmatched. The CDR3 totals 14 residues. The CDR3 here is CASSHSGSNHEQYF. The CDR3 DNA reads TGTGCCAGCAGCCATAGCGGGAGTAACCACGAGCAGTACTTC.

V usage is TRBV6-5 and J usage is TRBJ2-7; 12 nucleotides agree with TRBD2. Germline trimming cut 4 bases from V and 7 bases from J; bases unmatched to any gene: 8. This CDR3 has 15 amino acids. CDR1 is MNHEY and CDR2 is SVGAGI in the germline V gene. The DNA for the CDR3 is TGTGCCAGCAGTTCCCTAGCGGGAGGGCCCCTGGAGCAGTACTTC. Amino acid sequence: CASSSLAGGPLEQYF.

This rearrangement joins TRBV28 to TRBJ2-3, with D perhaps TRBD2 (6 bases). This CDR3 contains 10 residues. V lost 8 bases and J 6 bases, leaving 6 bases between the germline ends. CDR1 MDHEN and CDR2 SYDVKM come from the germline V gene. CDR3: CASGRDTQYF. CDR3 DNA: TGTGCCAGCGGGAGGGATACGCAGTATTTT.

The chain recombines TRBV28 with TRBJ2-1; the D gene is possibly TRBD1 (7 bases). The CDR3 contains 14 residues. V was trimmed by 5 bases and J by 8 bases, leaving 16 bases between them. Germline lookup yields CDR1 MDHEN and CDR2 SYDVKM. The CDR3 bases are TGTGCCAGCAGTCCAGGGGGGACGGTCTATGAGCAGTTCTTC. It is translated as CASSPGGTVYEQFF.

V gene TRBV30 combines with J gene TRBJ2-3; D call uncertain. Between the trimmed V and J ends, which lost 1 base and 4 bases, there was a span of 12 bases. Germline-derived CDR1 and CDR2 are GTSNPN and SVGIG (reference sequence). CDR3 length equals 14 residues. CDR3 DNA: TGTGCCTGGAGTGCTACGTCGAAGGCAGATACGCAGTATTTT. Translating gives CAWSATSKADTQYF. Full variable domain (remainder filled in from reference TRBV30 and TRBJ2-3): SQTIHQWPATLVQPVGSPLSLECTVEGTSNPNLYWYRQAAGRGLQLLFYSVGIGQISSEVPQNLSASRPQDRQFILSSKKLLLSDSGFYLCAWSATSKADTQYFGPGTRLTVL.

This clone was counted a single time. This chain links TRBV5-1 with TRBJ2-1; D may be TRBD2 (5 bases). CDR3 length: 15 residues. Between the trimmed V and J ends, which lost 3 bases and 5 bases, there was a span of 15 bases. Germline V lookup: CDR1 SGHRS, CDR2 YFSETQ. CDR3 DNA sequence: TGCGCCAGCAGCTGGAGCCCAGGAGGTAACAATGAGCAGTTCTTC. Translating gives CASSWSPGGNNEQFF.

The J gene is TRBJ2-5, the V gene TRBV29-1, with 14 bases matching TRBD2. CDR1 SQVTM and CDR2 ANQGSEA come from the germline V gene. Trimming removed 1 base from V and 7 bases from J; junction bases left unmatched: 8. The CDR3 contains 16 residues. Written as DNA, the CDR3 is TGCAGCGTTGAAGGGGGACTAGCGGGAGTACCAGGGACCCAGTACTTC. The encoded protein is CSVEGGLAGVPGTQYF.

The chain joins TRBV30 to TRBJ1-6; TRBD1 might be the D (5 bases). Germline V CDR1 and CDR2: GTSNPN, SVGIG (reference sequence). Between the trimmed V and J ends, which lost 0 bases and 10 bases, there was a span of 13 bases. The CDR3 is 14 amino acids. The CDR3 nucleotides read TGTGCCTGGAGTGTTGGGCAGGGATGGTCACCCCTCCACTTT. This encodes CAWSVGQGWSPLHF.

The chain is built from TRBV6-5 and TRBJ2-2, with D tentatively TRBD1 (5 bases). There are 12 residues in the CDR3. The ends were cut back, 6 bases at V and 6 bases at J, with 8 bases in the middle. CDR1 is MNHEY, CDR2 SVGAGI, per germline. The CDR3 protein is CASRVGPGELFF. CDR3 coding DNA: TGTGCCAGCAGGGTGGGGCCCGGGGAGCTGTTTTTT.

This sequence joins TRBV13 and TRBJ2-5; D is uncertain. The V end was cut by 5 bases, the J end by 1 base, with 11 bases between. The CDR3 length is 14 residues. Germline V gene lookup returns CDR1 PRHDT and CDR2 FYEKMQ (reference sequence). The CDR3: CASSLIKSQETQYF. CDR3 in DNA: TGTGCCAGCAGCCTCATTAAAAGCCAAGAGACCCAGTACTTC. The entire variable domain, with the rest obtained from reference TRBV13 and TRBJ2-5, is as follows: AAGVIQSPRHLIKEKRETATLKCYPIPRHDTVYWYQQGPGQDPQFLISFYEKMQSDKGSIPDRFSAQQFSDYHSELNMSSLELGDSALYFCASSLIKSQETQYFGPGTRLLVL.

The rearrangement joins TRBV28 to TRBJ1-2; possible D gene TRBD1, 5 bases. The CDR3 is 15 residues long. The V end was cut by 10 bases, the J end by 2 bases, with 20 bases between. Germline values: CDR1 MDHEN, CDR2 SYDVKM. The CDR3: CATLPHQEGNYGYTF. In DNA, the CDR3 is TGTGCCACCCTCCCCCACCAGGAGGGGAACTATGGCTACACCTTC.

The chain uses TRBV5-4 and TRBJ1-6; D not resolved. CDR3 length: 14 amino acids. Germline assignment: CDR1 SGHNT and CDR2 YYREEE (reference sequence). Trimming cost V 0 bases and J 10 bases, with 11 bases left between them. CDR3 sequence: CASSLEDGGSPLHF. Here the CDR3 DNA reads TGTGCCAGCAGCTTGGAAGATGGAGGCTCACCCCTCCACTTT.

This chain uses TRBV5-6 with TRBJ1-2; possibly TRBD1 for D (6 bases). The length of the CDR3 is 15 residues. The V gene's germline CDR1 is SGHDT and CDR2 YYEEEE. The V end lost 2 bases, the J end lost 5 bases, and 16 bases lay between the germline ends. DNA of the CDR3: TGTGCCAGCAGCTTACTCAGGACAGCAACATATGGCTACACCTTC. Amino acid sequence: CASSLLRTATYGYTF.

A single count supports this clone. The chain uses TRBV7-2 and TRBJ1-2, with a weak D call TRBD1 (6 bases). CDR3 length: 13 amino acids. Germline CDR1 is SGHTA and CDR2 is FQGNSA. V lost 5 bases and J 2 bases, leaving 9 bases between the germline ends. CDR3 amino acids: CASSPGQNYGYTF. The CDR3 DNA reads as TGTGCCAGCAGCCCAGGACAGAACTATGGCTACACCTTC.

The CDR3 loop reads CASSLLGGMNTEAFF. CDR3 DNA: TGTGCCAGCAGTTTACTCGGAGGAATGAACACTGAAGCTTTCTTT. V gene TRBV28 combines with J gene TRBJ1-1; D not resolved. V lost 2 bases, J lost 0 bases, and 10 bases lay in between. The CDR3 runs 15 residues. Germline-derived CDR1 and CDR2 are MDHEN and SYDVKM.

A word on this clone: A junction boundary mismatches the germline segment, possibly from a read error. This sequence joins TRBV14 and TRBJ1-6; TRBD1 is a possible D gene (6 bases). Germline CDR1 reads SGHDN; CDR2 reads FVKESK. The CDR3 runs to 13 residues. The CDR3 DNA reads TGTGCCAGCAGCCCGACAGGTTATTCGCCCCTCCACTTT. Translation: CASSPTGYSPLHF.

This CDR3 is CASSLRTSEAGELFF. The CDR3 bases are TGCGCCAGCAGCTTGAGGACTAGCGAGGCCGGGGAGCTGTTTTTT. The J gene is TRBJ2-2, the V gene TRBV5-1; TRBD2 aligns across 9 bases. The CDR3 spans 15 residues. Germline trimming cut 1 base from V and 6 bases from J; bases unmatched to any gene: 4. Germline CDR1 is SGHRS and CDR2 is YFSETQ.

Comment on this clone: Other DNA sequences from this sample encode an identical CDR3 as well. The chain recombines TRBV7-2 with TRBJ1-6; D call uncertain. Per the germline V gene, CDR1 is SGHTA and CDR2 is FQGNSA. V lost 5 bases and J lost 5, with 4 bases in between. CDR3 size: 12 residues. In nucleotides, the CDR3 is TGTGCCAGCAGCCTGAATAATTCACCCCTCCACTTT. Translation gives CASSLNNSPLHF.